The 15 T cell receptor beta chains given below trace back to one sample, sequenced in a study of blood T cell repertoires in COVID-19. Method: immunoSEQ multiplex PCR; TCRdb's copy keeps in-frame clones and lacks some. The sample has 140,000 or so clones, 84% seen once. The sample comprised PBMCs or T cells enriched from blood (not recorded which). These receptors all stem from a woman aged 18-35 years who had been exposed to COVID-19.

The gene calls are TRBV27 and TRBJ1-4; 8 bases are a match to TRBD1. Germline CDR1 reads MNHEY; CDR2 reads SMNVEV (reference sequence). The CDR3 sequence is 15 residues long. V was clipped by 5 bases and J by 8 bases; unmatched bases: 10. The CDR3, as DNA: TGTGCCAGCAGTCCGAGGACAGGGCGCGGGGAAAAACTGTTTTTT. This encodes CASSPRTGRGEKLFF.

The CDR3 DNA reads TGCGCCAGCAGCCCCAGGGACATTACCTACGAGCAGTACTTC. As protein: CASSPRDITYEQYF. The rearrangement joins TRBV5-1 to TRBJ2-7; maybe TRBD1 (6 bases). V shed 4 bases and J shed 2 bases, with 13 bases lying between them. Germline values: CDR1 SGHRS, CDR2 YFSETQ. This CDR3 is 14 amino acids long.

The chain has TRBV28 and TRBJ2-3, with TRBD2 matching 11 bases. Trimming at V came to 1 base and at J to 2 bases, leaving 5 bases not matched to a gene. The germline gives CDR1 MDHEN, CDR2 SYDVKM. The CDR3 runs to 17 residues. CDR3 DNA: TGTGCCAGCAGTTTATCGGTGGGACTAGCGGACACAGATACGCAGTATTTT. This encodes CASSLSVGLADTDTQYF.

This clone was observed a few times. The chain combines TRBV12-3 or TRBV12-4 with TRBJ1-1; the D is unclear. Trimming left V 3 bases short and J 5 bases short, with 4 bases between. The CDR3 covers 11 residues. CDR3 DNA: TGTGCCAGCAGTTTTCGTACTGAAGCTTTCTTT. Its protein product is CASSFRTEAFF.

This sequence joins TRBV11-1 and TRBJ2-5; TRBD1 might be the D (5 bases). V shed 1 base and J shed 3 bases, with 6 bases lying between them. The CDR3 sequence is 13 residues long. Per the germline V gene, CDR1 is SGHAT and CDR2 is FQDESV (reference sequence). The CDR3 reads CASSLEGEETQYF. Written as DNA, the CDR3 is TGTGCCAGCAGCTTAGAAGGGGAAGAGACCCAGTACTTC.

The chain uses TRBV4-2 and TRBJ1-3, with a tentative D call TRBD1 (5 bases). V was trimmed by 4 bases and J by 3 bases, leaving 16 bases between them. Per the germline V gene, CDR1 is LGHNA and CDR2 is YNFKEQ. This CDR3 has 16 amino acids. The CDR3 protein is CASSPTPGDYGNTIYF. CDR3 nucleotide sequence: TGTGCCAGCAGCCCGACGCCGGGGGATTATGGAAACACCATATATTTT.

This chain joins TRBV9 and TRBJ2-7; possibly TRBD1 for D (6 bases). Germline V gene lookup returns CDR1 SGDLS and CDR2 YYNGEE. The CDR3 extends over 14 amino acids. Trimming cost V 0 bases and J 2 bases, with 9 bases left between them. CDR3 DNA sequence: TGTGCCAGCAGCGTAGGCGCAGGGGCCTACGAGCAGTACTTC. It translates to CASSVGAGAYEQYF.

This chain connects TRBV4-3 to TRBJ1-1, with TRBD1 as a possible D gene (5 bases). V was shortened by 3 bases and J by 7 bases, with 21 bases between the two germline ends. The V gene's germline CDR1 is LGHNA and CDR2 YSLEER. There are 16 residues in the CDR3. The DNA of the CDR3 is TGCGCCAGCAGCCAGGCACCCCAGGCCAGGGAGGATGAAGCTTTCTTT. Residues: CASSQAPQAREDEAFF.

DNA for the CDR3: TGCGCCAGCAGCTTGGACACAGGTATTGAGCAGTTCTTC. Its protein is CASSLDTGIEQFF. This rearrangement joins TRBV5-1 to TRBJ2-1, with D possibly TRBD1 on 5 matching bases. The CDR3 sequence is 13 residues long. Germline V lookup: CDR1 SGHRS, CDR2 YFSETQ. The ends were cut back, 0 bases at V and 9 bases at J, with 10 bases in the middle.

V gene TRBV11-3 combines with J gene TRBJ1-6, with 12 bases aligning to TRBD1. The germline V gene has CDR1 SGHNT and CDR2 YENEEA. J was trimmed by 7 bases and V by 5 bases; bases with no gene match: 3. This CDR3 has 15 amino acids. CDR3 DNA: TGTGCCAGCAGCGCGGGACAGGGGGCAAATTCACCCCTCCACTTT. It specifies CASSAGQGANSPLHF.

This chain joins TRBV4-1 and TRBJ1-5; D gene ambiguous. Trimming took 0 bases from V and 5 from J, leaving 14 bases between them. Per germline, CDR1 MGHRA and CDR2 YSYEKL. This CDR3 region has 16 residues. Here the CDR3 DNA reads TGCGCCAGCAGCCAAGAACCGGGAAGGACCGATCAGCCCCAGCATTTT. Residues: CASSQEPGRTDQPQHF.

The V call is TRBV2, the J call TRBJ1-6, with D perhaps TRBD1 (5 bases). CDR3 length: 15 residues. Germline V CDR1 and CDR2: SNHLY, FYNNEI. The V gene lost 6 bases and the J gene lost 6 bases, with 15 bases spanning the gap. DNA for the CDR3: TGTGCCAGCAGATACTTGGGGGGGATTAATTCACCCCTCCACTTT. Amino acids: CASRYLGGINSPLHF.

The chain combines TRBV5-1 with TRBJ2-3; 7 bases match TRBD1. The V gene's germline CDR1 is SGHRS and CDR2 YFSETQ. The CDR3 spans 15 residues. J lost 0 bases, V lost 2 bases, and 3 bases had no gene match. For the CDR3, the DNA is TGCGCCAGCAGCTTAGGGACAGTTAGCACAGATACGCAGTATTTT. Its protein is CASSLGTVSTDTQYF.

CDR3: CASSLGDRSDDTQYF. CDR3 nucleotide sequence: TGCGCCAGCAGCTTGGGGGACAGGTCGGATGATACGCAGTATTTT. The gene calls are TRBV5-1 and TRBJ2-3; 8 nucleotides agree with TRBD1. This CDR3 has 15 amino acids. V was clipped by 0 bases and J by 6 bases; unmatched bases: 6. Per the germline V gene, CDR1 is SGHRS and CDR2 is YFSETQ.

The rearrangement links TRBV5-4 to TRBJ2-5; 10 nucleotides align to TRBD2. J gave up 5 bases and V 1 base, and 8 bases lay outside the gene matches. Germline CDR1 reads SGHNT; CDR2 reads YYREEE (reference sequence). The CDR3 extends over 16 amino acids. This CDR3 is CASSLPSGRARETQYF. The CDR3 DNA is TGTGCCAGCAGCTTGCCCAGCGGGAGGGCCCGGGAGACCCAGTACTTC.